This TCR beta chain was identified in a study of shared clonotypes between healthy human individuals. About the research overall: In total, the donors were a couple of women and a few men aged 18 to 49.

CDR3 length: 13 residues. Germline CDR1 reads SGHDN; CDR2 reads FVKESK. V lost 4 bases and J lost 7, with 14 bases in between. An assay was performed, and its level was deep. Profiled with immunoSEQ multiplex PCR; TCRdb holds only in-frame clones, not every one. This table holds roughly 1 million clones, 75% to 80% found once. None of the donors, who were healthy HIV-negative adults, had recently had acute infections or vaccinations. V is TRBV14 and J is TRBJ2-7; D possibly uses TRBD1 or TRBD2 (5 bases each). The receptor was derived from a man between 18 and 35 years old in good health. Some clones in this sample may be carry-over from other donors' samples. The source material was memory CD4+ T cells from PBMCs. Subset denoted: CD45RA-negative fraction. This CDR3 is CASSRWPREEQYF. The CDR3 DNA reads as TGTGCCAGCAGCCGCTGGCCCAGGGAGGAGCAGTACTTC.